Each of the 9 T cell receptor beta chains below was sequenced from the same sample in a study of a mutant IDH1 vaccine in newly diagnosed glioma. Antigen specificity for these receptors is unknown. Data came from immunoSEQ multiplex PCR; TCRdb stores just in-frame clones and leaves some out. Among roughly 61,000 clones, roughly 80% were seen once, and the ten largest hold around 6.5%. Time point here: week 11, during vaccination. Each dose of the vaccine consisted of 300 ug of mutant IDH1 20-mer peptide, with topical imiquimod. Sequencing used PBMCs, obtained from a glioma patient whose treatment included an IDH1 peptide vaccine. Receptor source: a man aged 50 to 60 with glioma.

This rearrangement joins TRBV7-9 to TRBJ1-1; D gene ambiguous. The V gene lost 1 base and the J gene lost 8 bases, with 14 bases spanning the gap. The CDR3 is 14 residues long. In germline, CDR1 is SEHNR, CDR2 FQNEAQ (reference sequence). The CDR3 DNA follows: TGTGCCAGCAGCTTAGGTTCTAGAGTCGGAGAAGCTTTCTTT. Encoded protein: CASSLGSRVGEAFF.

The chain couples TRBV6-5 to TRBJ2-7; D unclear. Trimming left V 10 bases short and J 6 bases short, with 19 bases between. The CDR3 consists of 13 residues. Per the germline V gene, CDR1 is MNHEY and CDR2 is SVGAGI. The CDR3 region is CATTQDGSGEQYF. In DNA form, the CDR3 reads TGTGCCACCACCCAGGACGGATCTGGCGAGCAGTACTTC.

The chain is built from TRBV2 and TRBJ2-7; TRBD1 aligns across 10 bases. CDR3 length equals 15 residues. V shed 5 bases, J shed 3 bases, and the junction held 7 bases outside the gene matches. Per germline, CDR1 SNHLY and CDR2 FYNNEI. The CDR3 coding sequence is TGTGCCAGCAGTTACGGGGACAGGGGCCTCTACGAGCAGTACTTC. Amino acids: CASSYGDRGLYEQYF.

The chain joins TRBV28 to TRBJ1-5; D is ambiguous. This CDR3 is built from 15 residues. Trimming stripped 5 bases from V and 2 bases from J, with 13 bases between. Germline assignment: CDR1 MDHEN and CDR2 SYDVKM. The CDR3: CASSPYPDRNQPQHF. The CDR3 DNA sequence: TGTGCCAGCAGTCCGTACCCGGATCGCAATCAGCCCCAGCATTTT.

In this sample, this clone turned up a few times. The CDR3, as DNA: TGTGCCAGCAGCCAAGTGACAAGAACTGAAGCTTTCTTT. This sequence encodes CASSQVTRTEAFF. This chain connects TRBV14 to TRBJ1-1, with D unresolved. Germline lookup yields CDR1 SGHDN and CDR2 FVKESK. Trimming pared 1 base from V and 5 bases from J, leaving 8 bases between. CDR3 length: 13 residues.

This clone was observed a single time. This rearrangement joins TRBV18 to TRBJ2-2; D remains ambiguous. In germline, CDR1 is KGHSH, CDR2 LQKENI. The CDR3 contains 16 residues. With 0 bases removed from V and 6 bases from J, the gap between germline ends came to 14 bases. CDR3 sequence (DNA): TGTGCCAGCTCACCACCGGGAACCCCGGGCGCCGGGGAGCTGTTTTTT. Protein: CASSPPGTPGAGELFF. The full variable domain, in which reference TRBV18 and TRBJ2-2 provide the parts outside the CDR3, is NAGVMQNPRHLVRRRGQEARLRCSPMKGHSHVYWYRQLPEEGLKFMVYLQKENIIDESGMPKERFSAEFPKEGPSILRIQQVVRGDSAAYFCASSPPGTPGAGELFFGEGSRLTVL.

The chain is built from TRBV19 and TRBJ2-1, with D maybe TRBD2 (6 bases). Germline lookup yields CDR1 LNHDA and CDR2 SQIVND (reference sequence). Trimming shortened V by 3 bases and J by 0 bases, and 9 bases separated the two germline ends. This CDR3 is built from 15 residues. The CDR3 region is CASSMGTRSYNEQFF. Written as DNA, the CDR3 is TGTGCCAGTAGTATGGGGACTCGCTCCTACAATGAGCAGTTCTTC.

V gene TRBV5-6 combines with J gene TRBJ1-2, with no clear D. Germline V CDR1 and CDR2: SGHDT, YYEEEE. V was shortened by 4 bases and J by 0 bases, with 7 bases between the two germline ends. The CDR3 is made up of 13 amino acids. CDR3: CASSQRANYGYTF. The CDR3 coding sequence is TGTGCCAGCAGCCAGCGGGCTAACTATGGCTACACCTTC.

This chain's CDR3 is CSVAKGATGELFF. In DNA form, the CDR3 reads TGCAGCGTTGCGAAGGGGGCGACCGGGGAGCTGTTTTTT. The chain uses TRBV29-1 and TRBJ2-2, with 7 bases that match TRBD1. The CDR3 spans 13 residues. CDR1 and CDR2 (germline): SQVTM, ANQGSEA. The J segment lost 5 bases and the V segment lost 4 bases, leaving 4 bases of the junction unmatched.